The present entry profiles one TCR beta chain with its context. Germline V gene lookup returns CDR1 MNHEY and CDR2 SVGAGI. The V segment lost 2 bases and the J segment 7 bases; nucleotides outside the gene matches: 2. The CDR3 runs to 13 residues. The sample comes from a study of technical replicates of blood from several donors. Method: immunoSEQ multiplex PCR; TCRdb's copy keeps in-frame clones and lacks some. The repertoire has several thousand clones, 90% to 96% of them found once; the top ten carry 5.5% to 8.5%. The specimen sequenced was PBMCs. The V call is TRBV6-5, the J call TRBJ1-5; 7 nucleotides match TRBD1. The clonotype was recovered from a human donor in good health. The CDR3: CASSYDRAQPQHF. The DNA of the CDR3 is TGTGCCAGCAGTTACGACAGGGCGCAGCCCCAGCATTTT.